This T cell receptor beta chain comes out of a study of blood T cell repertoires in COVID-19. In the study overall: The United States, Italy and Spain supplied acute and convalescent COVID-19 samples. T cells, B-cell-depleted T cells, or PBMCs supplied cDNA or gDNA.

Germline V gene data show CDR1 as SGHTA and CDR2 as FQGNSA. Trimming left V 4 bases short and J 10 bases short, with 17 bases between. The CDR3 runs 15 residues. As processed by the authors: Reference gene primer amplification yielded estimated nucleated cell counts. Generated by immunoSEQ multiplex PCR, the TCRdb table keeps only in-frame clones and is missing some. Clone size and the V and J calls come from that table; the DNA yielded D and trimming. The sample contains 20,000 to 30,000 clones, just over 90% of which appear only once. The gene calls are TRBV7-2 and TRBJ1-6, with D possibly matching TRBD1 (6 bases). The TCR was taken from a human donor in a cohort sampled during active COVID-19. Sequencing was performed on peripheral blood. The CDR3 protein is CASSSSRGGHSPLHF. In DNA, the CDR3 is TGTGCCAGCAGCTCCTCAAGGGGGGGGCACTCACCCCTCCACTTT.